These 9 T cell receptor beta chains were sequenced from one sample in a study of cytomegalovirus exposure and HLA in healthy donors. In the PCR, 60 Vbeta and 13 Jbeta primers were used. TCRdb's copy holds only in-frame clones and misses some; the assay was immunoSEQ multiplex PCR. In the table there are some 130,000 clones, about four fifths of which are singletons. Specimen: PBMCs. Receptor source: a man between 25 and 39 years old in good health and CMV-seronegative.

CDR3 nucleotides: TGTGCCAGCAGTGGCCCCGGACAGGGGGGAACACCCCTCCACTTT. Protein sequence: CASSGPGQGGTPLHF. V usage is TRBV6-1 and J usage is TRBJ1-6; 10 nucleotides line up with TRBD1. The CDR3 consists of 15 residues. Germline CDR1 reads MNHNS; CDR2 reads SASEGT. V was pared by 4 bases and J by 11 bases, with 8 bases of the junction left unmatched.

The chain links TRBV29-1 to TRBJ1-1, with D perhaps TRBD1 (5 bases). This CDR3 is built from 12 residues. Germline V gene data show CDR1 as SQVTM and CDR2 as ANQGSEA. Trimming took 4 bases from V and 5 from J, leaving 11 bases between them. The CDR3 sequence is CSVAGETTEAFF. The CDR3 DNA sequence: TGCAGCGTTGCGGGGGAAACAACTGAAGCTTTCTTT.

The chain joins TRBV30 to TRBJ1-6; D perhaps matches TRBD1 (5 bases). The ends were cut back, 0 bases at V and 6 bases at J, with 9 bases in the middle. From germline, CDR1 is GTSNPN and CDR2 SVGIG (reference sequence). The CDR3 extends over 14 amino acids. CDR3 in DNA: TGTGCCTGGAGTGTACAAGGGGTTAATTCACCCCTCCACTTT. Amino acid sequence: CAWSVQGVNSPLHF.

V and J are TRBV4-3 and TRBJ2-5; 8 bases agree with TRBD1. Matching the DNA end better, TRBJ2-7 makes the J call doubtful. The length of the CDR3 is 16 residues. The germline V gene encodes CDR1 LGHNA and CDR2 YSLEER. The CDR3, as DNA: TGCGCCAGCAGCCAAGATCGGACAGGGAACTCCTACGAGCAGTACTTC. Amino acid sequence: CASSQDRTGNSYEQYF.

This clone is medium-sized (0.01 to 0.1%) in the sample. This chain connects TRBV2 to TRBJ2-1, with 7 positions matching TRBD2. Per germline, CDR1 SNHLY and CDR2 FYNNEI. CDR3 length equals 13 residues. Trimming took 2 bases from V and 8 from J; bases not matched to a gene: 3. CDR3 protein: CASSEQRGHEQFF. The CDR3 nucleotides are TGTGCCAGCAGTGAACAGCGGGGACATGAGCAGTTCTTC.

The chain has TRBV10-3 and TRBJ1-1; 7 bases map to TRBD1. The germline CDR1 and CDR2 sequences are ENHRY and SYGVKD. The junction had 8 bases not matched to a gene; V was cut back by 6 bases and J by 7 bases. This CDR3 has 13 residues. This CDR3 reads CAISRQGGDEAFF. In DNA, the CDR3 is TGTGCCATCAGCCGACAGGGTGGGGATGAAGCTTTCTTT.

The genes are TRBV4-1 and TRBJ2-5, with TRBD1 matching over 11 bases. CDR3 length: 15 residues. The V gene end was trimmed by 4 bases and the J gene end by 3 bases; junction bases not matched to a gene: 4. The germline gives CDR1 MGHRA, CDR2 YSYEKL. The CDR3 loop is CASSPGTGGKETQYF. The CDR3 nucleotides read TGCGCCAGCAGCCCGGGGACAGGGGGAAAAGAGACCCAGTACTTC.

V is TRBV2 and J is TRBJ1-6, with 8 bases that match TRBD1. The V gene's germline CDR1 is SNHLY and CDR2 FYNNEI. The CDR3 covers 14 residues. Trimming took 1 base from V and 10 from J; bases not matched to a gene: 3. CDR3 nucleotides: TGTGCCAGCAGTGAAGGGACAGGGTGGTCACCCCTCCACTTT. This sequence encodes CASSEGTGWSPLHF.

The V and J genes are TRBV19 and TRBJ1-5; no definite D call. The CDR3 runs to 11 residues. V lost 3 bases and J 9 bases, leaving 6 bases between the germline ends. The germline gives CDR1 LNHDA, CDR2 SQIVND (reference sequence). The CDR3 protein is CASSIGGPQHF. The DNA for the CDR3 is TGTGCCAGTAGTATCGGCGGGCCCCAGCATTTT.